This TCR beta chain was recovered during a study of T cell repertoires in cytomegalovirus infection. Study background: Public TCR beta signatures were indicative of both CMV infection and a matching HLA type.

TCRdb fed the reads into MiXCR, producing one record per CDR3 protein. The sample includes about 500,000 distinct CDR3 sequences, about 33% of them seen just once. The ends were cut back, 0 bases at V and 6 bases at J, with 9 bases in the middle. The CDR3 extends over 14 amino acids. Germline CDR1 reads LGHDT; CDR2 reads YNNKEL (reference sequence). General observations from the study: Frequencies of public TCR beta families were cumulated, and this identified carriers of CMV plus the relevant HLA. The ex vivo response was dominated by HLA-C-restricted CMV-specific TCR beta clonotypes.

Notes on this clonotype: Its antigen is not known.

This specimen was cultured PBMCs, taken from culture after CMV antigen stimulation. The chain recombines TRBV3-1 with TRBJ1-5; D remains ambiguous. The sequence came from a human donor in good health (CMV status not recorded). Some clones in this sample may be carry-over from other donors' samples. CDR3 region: CASSQEAGFQPQHF. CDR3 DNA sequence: TGTGCCAGCAGCCAAGAAGCTGGGTTTCAGCCCCAGCATTTT.